This TCR beta chain was obtained from a study of blood T cell repertoires in COVID-19. Original methodology: Quantification of nucleated cells was approximated via reference gene primer amplification. Libraries were prepared by immunoSEQ multiplex PCR; TCRdb keeps only in-frame clonotypes and omits some of them. V and J calls and clone size are given by that table; D and trimming were obtained from the DNA. The table records roughly 170,000 clones, approximately 80% of them present only once. Germline lookup yields CDR1 PRHDT and CDR2 FYEKMQ (reference sequence). This CDR3 has 16 amino acids. The ends were cut back, 3 bases at V and 8 bases at J, with 20 bases in the middle.

Sequencing was performed on peripheral blood. The clonotype comes from a human donor in a cohort sampled during active COVID-19. The rearrangement joins TRBV13 to TRBJ2-1, with a possible D match to TRBD1 (8 bases). CDR3 DNA: TGTGCCAGCAGCTTGGGGGGGACAGGACCTCAGGATGAGCAGTTCTTC. Its translation is CASSLGGTGPQDEQFF.